The sequence of this T cell receptor (beta chain) was determined in a study of Ad26.COV2.S vaccination and SARS-CoV-2 variants. Study background: Donor joined the COV1001 Ad26.COV2.S trial arm.

Indicated treatment: some 20 received Ad26.COV2.S at low or high dose, single or two shots; several received placebo; per-sample allocation not given. Specimen acquisition occurred on day 63 following the initial vaccine or placebo injection. As its vector, the vaccine had Ad26, which expressed Wuhan-strain SARS-CoV-2 spike. Assay: immunoSEQ multiplex PCR; the TCRdb copy retains only in-frame clones and omits some. The data hold some 290,000 clones, with about 86% observed a single time. The ends were cut back, 6 bases at V and 2 bases at J, with 14 bases in the middle. Germline V lookup: CDR1 SNHLY, CDR2 FYNNEI. The CDR3 contains 15 residues. This clone was counted many times. Its specificity is unknown. The study, taken as a whole, reports: With respect to non-spike TCR breadth, vaccine and placebo recipients were similar. Analytic work on TCR breadth and depth might have understated the full extent of total T cell responses.

The chain is built from TRBV2 and TRBJ1-5; D is perhaps TRBD1 (6 bases). Sequenced here: peripheral blood, sampled in a trial of Ad26.COV2.S vaccine versus placebo. This TCR derives from a person between 18 and 65 years old who received the Ad26.COV2.S COVID-19 vaccine or a placebo. Written as DNA, the CDR3 is TGTGCCAGCAGGGCACAGGGTGGAGGCAATCAGCCCCAGCATTTT. Residues: CASRAQGGGNQPQHF.